The 15 T cell receptor beta chains listed next were all sequenced from one sample in a study of cytomegalovirus exposure and HLA in healthy donors. The PCR employed 60 Vbeta primers together with 13 Jbeta primers. Clones were read by immunoSEQ multiplex PCR, and TCRdb kept only the in-frame ones, dropping some. The data contain some 90,000 clones, 80% to 90% of them seen just once; the ten biggest clones take up roughly 1.5%. What was sequenced was PBMCs. The receptors were sampled from a man between 40 and 49 years old in good health and CMV-seronegative.

The chain combines TRBV7-6 with TRBJ2-1; possibly TRBD1 for D (5 bases). CDR1 is SGHVS and CDR2 is FNYEAQ in the germline V gene. The CDR3 runs to 15 residues. V shed 1 base and J shed 2 bases, with 9 bases lying between them. The CDR3 sequence is CASSLGRGPYNEQFF. The CDR3 DNA is TGTGCCAGCAGCTTAGGTAGGGGCCCCTACAATGAGCAGTTCTTC.

The chain combines TRBV7-2 with TRBJ2-1, with 12 bases matching TRBD2. The germline V gene has CDR1 SGHTA and CDR2 FQGNSA. V lost 6 bases and J lost 1; bases outside the gene matches: 4. CDR3 length: 16 residues. CDR3 sequence reads: CASSKLAGGSYNEQFF. CDR3 DNA sequence: TGTGCCAGCAGTAAACTAGCGGGGGGTTCCTACAATGAGCAGTTCTTC.

This CDR3 reads CASSESGLVTVGYTF. In DNA, the CDR3 is TGTGCCAGCAGTGAATCAGGGCTGGTGACCGTCGGCTACACCTTC. The rearrangement uses TRBV25-1 and TRBJ1-2; maybe TRBD1 (5 bases). Germline V CDR1 and CDR2: MGHDK, SYGVNS. The CDR3 is 15 residues long. With 1 base removed from V and 8 bases from J, the gap between germline ends came to 17 bases.

This rearrangement joins TRBV18 to TRBJ2-2, with D perhaps matching TRBD2 (6 bases). CDR3 size: 13 residues. V was cut by 5 bases and J by 6 bases, with 10 bases left in between. Germline V gene lookup returns CDR1 KGHSH and CDR2 LQKENI. In DNA form, the CDR3 reads TGTGCCAGCTCAAGGGACTCGGCCGGGGAGCTGTTTTTT. Translating gives CASSRDSAGELFF.

This clone came up a few times. This sequence joins TRBV11-1 and TRBJ2-6; D unresolved. Trimming removed 3 bases at V and 4 bases at J, with 10 bases between. Germline loops: CDR1 SGHAT, CDR2 FQDESV (reference sequence). The CDR3 runs to 15 residues. The CDR3, as DNA: TGTGCCAGCAGCTTGATGAGGTACGGGGCCAACGTCCTGACTTTC. Translated: CASSLMRYGANVLTF.

This clone came up a few times. The J gene is TRBJ1-2, the V gene TRBV7-2; 7 bases agree with TRBD1. The CDR3 is 15 residues long. The ends lost 5 bases at V and 8 bases at J; junction bases unmatched: 14. Germline loops: CDR1 SGHTA, CDR2 FQGNSA. Here the CDR3 reads CASSQIKATGEGYTF. CDR3 DNA: TGTGCCAGCAGCCAGATCAAGGCTACAGGGGAAGGCTACACCTTC.

V and J are TRBV14 and TRBJ2-5, with 7 bases lining up with TRBD2. The CDR3 is 15 amino acids. Per germline, CDR1 SGHDN and CDR2 FVKESK. Trimming at V came to 1 base and at J to 3 bases, leaving 5 bases not matched to a gene. This CDR3 is CASSQGGTTKETQYF. CDR3 in DNA: TGTGCCAGCAGCCAAGGCGGGACTACTAAAGAGACCCAGTACTTC.

The V call is TRBV4-3, the J call TRBJ1-6, with 7 bases aligning to TRBD1. The CDR3 length is 17 residues. The germline CDR1 and CDR2 sequences are LGHNA and YSLEER. Trimming at V came to 0 bases and at J to 3 bases, leaving 5 bases not matched to a gene. CDR3 sequence: CASSQEDRVFYNSPLHF. The CDR3 bases are TGCGCCAGCAGCCAAGAAGACAGGGTTTTCTATAATTCACCCCTCCACTTT.

This chain joins TRBV29-1 and TRBJ2-3; maybe TRBD2 (7 bases). The germline gives CDR1 SQVTM, CDR2 ANQGSEA. With 5 bases removed from V and 0 bases from J, the gap between germline ends came to 21 bases. The CDR3 length is 17 residues. The CDR3 region has the DNA TGCAGCGTTCGGGGGCCCGGACTAGTAACTAGCACAGATACGCAGTATTTT. This codes for CSVRGPGLVTSTDTQYF.

The count of this clone is one. The chain has TRBV7-6 and TRBJ2-3, with 7 bases aligning to TRBD2. J was trimmed by 1 base and V by 1 base; bases with no gene match: 8. Germline V lookup: CDR1 SGHVS, CDR2 FNYEAQ. This CDR3 comprises 17 residues. CDR3 coding DNA: TGTGCCAGCAGCTTAGGAATCAGCAGCGGGGGCACAGATACGCAGTATTTT. This encodes CASSLGISSGGTDTQYF.

V gene TRBV5-5 combines with J gene TRBJ1-5, with a possible D match to TRBD1 (5 bases). CDR1 and CDR2 from the germline V gene are SGHKS and YYEKEE (reference sequence). Trimming left V 4 bases short and J 2 bases short, with 13 bases between. CDR3 size: 15 residues. CDR3 coding DNA: TGTGCCAGCAGCCGTGACCCCAGGGGCAATCAGCCCCAGCATTTT. Amino acids: CASSRDPRGNQPQHF.

V is TRBV7-6 and J is TRBJ2-3; 9 nucleotides agree with TRBD2. The CDR3 consists of 16 residues. The V gene end was trimmed by 2 bases and the J gene end by 4 bases; junction bases not matched to a gene: 7. Germline V lookup: CDR1 SGHVS, CDR2 FNYEAQ. CDR3 DNA: TGTGCCAGCAGCTTAATTTCGCGGGGGGGCCCAGATACGCAGTATTTT. This codes for CASSLISRGGPDTQYF.

J is TRBJ2-5 and V is TRBV4-2, with TRBD2 identical over 10 bases. CDR1 is LGHNA, CDR2 YNFKEQ, per germline. J gave up 1 base and V 1 base, and 3 bases lay outside the gene matches. This CDR3 spans 16 amino acids. The CDR3: CASSQASSGSQETQYF. DNA of the CDR3: TGTGCCAGCAGCCAAGCGTCTAGCGGGAGCCAAGAGACCCAGTACTTC.

J is TRBJ2-1 and V is TRBV7-2, with D perhaps TRBD1 (5 bases). Germline CDR1 and CDR2: SGHTA and FQGNSA. The CDR3 length is 15 residues. Trimming took off 7 bases at V and 5 bases at J, with 18 bases between the two ends. The CDR3 loop reads CASNSPDKPHNEQFF. The DNA of the CDR3 is TGTGCCAGCAACTCACCGGACAAGCCTCACAATGAGCAGTTCTTC.

This chain joins TRBV27 and TRBJ1-3; possibly TRBD1 for D (5 bases). The germline CDR1 and CDR2 sequences are MNHEY and SMNVEV (reference sequence). The CDR3 has 13 residues. Deletions cut 5 bases from V and 2 bases from J, with 7 bases between. CDR3 coding DNA: TGTGCCAGCAGTCCGACAGCTGGAAACACCATATATTTT. Translating it yields CASSPTAGNTIYF.